These 15 T cell receptor beta chains originate from one sample sequenced in a study of identical twins. Via MiXCR, TCRdb re-called the 5' RACE reads, giving one row per CDR3 protein. This table holds around 530,000 distinct CDR3 sequences, nearly 15% found once. In addition, the sample was reused for a study of yellow fever vaccine responses in identical twins.

The sample was CD4+ T cells sorted from blood. The receptors shown here come from a woman younger than 30 in good health.

This chain links TRBV5-1 with TRBJ2-6; D unresolved. Germline lookup yields CDR1 SGHRS and CDR2 YFSETQ. The CDR3 totals 17 residues. V lost 1 base and J 0 bases, leaving 11 bases between the germline ends. DNA of the CDR3: TGCGCCAGCAGCTTGAGCCAGTTTAGCTCTGGGGCCAACGTCCTGACTTTC. As protein: CASSLSQFSSGANVLTF.

The chain has TRBV16 and TRBJ1-5, with D perhaps TRBD1 (5 bases). The CDR3 is made up of 20 amino acids. Germline values: CDR1 KGHSY, CDR2 FQNENV. Trimming shortened V by 2 bases and J by 2 bases, and 25 bases separated the two germline ends. The CDR3 protein is CASSQQTGAGPKGGNQPQHF. CDR3 nucleotide sequence: TGTGCCAGCAGCCAACAAACCGGGGCAGGGCCCAAAGGGGGCAATCAGCCCCAGCATTTT. Filled out from reference TRBV16 and TRBJ1-5, the complete variable domain reads GEEVAQTPKHLVRGEGQKAKLYCAPIKGHSYVFWYQQVLKNEFKFLISFQNENVFDETGMPKERFSAKCLPNSPCSLEIQATKLEDSAVYFCASSQQTGAGPKGGNQPQHFGDGTRLSIL.

This clonotype was seen only a few times. This chain links TRBV5-5 with TRBJ2-1; TRBD1 agrees at 8 bases. V trimming: 2 bases; J trimming: 8 bases; junction bases outside the gene matches: 9. Germline assignment: CDR1 SGHKS and CDR2 YYEKEE (reference sequence). CDR3 length: 15 amino acids. The DNA for the CDR3 is TGTGCCAGCAGCTTTCGACAGGGGCAGCGCCATGAGCAGTTCTTC. This gives the protein CASSFRQGQRHEQFF.

This chain links TRBV9 with TRBJ1-2, with 9 bases matching TRBD1. The CDR3 covers 13 residues. With V trimmed by 0 bases and J by 7 bases, 1 base remained unmatched. Germline CDR1 reads SGDLS; CDR2 reads YYNGEE. The CDR3 coding sequence is TGTGCCAGCAGCGTAGAACAGGGGGCTGGCTACACCTTC. It specifies CASSVEQGAGYTF.

The rearrangement links TRBV3-1 to TRBJ2-2; D unclear. The V end was cut by 4 bases, the J end by 8 bases, with 11 bases between. This CDR3 has 13 residues. Germline V gene data show CDR1 as LGHDT and CDR2 as YNNKEL (reference sequence). CDR3 sequence reads: CASSRPGGGELFF. For the CDR3, the DNA is TGTGCCAGCAGCCGGCCGGGTGGTGGGGAGCTGTTTTTT.

This sequence joins TRBV20-1 and TRBJ2-5, with 7 bases fitting TRBD2. The V and J ends lost 3 bases and 4 bases, in that order; junction bases with no gene match: 5. This CDR3 region has 13 residues. Germline V gene data show CDR1 as DFQATT and CDR2 as SNEGSKA (reference sequence). This CDR3 is CSASGRNSETQYF. The CDR3 DNA is TGCAGTGCTAGCGGGAGGAATTCAGAGACCCAGTACTTC.

This clonotype was seen a few times. The chain couples TRBV5-1 to TRBJ2-7; possibly TRBD1 for D (5 bases). Trimming took 8 bases from V and 3 from J, leaving 15 bases between them. This CDR3 spans 13 amino acids. The germline CDR1 and CDR2 sequences are SGHRS and YFSETQ. CDR3 sequence (DNA): TGCGCCAGAAGTCGACAGTTCTACTACGAGCAGTACGTC. Its protein is CARSRQFYYEQYV.

The J gene is TRBJ1-1, the V gene TRBV5-1; D is possibly TRBD1 (6 bases). Trimming stripped 3 bases from V and 5 bases from J, with 20 bases between. Germline CDR1 is SGHRS and CDR2 is YFSETQ. CDR3 length equals 16 residues. CDR3 region: CASSSSGGQIGTEAFF. The CDR3 bases are TGCGCCAGCAGCTCCTCGGGGGGGCAGATAGGGACTGAAGCTTTCTTT.

The CDR3 nucleotides read TGTGCCAGCAGTAACTATCGGACAGGAGAACAGTACTTC. Amino acid sequence: CASSNYRTGEQYF. The chain carries TRBV6-2 or TRBV6-3 and TRBJ2-4, with TRBD1 matching 7 bases. The CDR3 runs 13 residues. Germline CDR1 reads MNHEY; CDR2 reads SVGEGT. Unmatched junction bases numbered 11, after V lost 5 bases and J lost 13 bases.

This chain connects TRBV10-3 to TRBJ2-3, with D perhaps TRBD2 (7 bases). Germline V CDR1 and CDR2: ENHRY, SYGVKD. This CDR3 is built from 15 residues. V gave up 7 bases and J gave up 5 bases, with 19 bases separating them. The CDR3 coding sequence is TGTGCCATCATGAGCCCTGGGGGGGCCAAAGATACGCAGTATTTT. Translation: CAIMSPGGAKDTQYF.

J is TRBJ1-1 and V is TRBV9; D might be TRBD1 (5 bases). V gave up 5 bases and J gave up 2 bases, with 10 bases separating them. The CDR3 loop spans 13 amino acids. CDR1 is SGDLS and CDR2 is YYNGEE in the germline V gene. CDR3 region: CASRRDSNTEAFF. The CDR3 region has the DNA TGTGCCAGCAGGCGGGACTCTAACACTGAAGCTTTCTTT. The whole variable domain, filled in from reference TRBV9 and TRBJ1-1, reads DSGVTQTPKHLITATGQRVTLRCSPRSGDLSVYWYQQSLDQGLQFLIQYYNGEERAKGNILERFSAQQFPDLHSELNLSSLELGDSALYFCASRRDSNTEAFFGQGTRLTVV.

This clonotype came up a few times. The rearrangement links TRBV25-1 to TRBJ2-1; 7 bases map to TRBD1. The CDR3 is made up of 14 amino acids. Germline V gene lookup returns CDR1 MGHDK and CDR2 SYGVNS. Losses at the gene ends were 3 bases for V and 6 bases for J; bases not matched to a gene: 5. The CDR3 region has the DNA TGTGCCAGCAGTGAGGACAGGCAGGGCAATGAGCAGTTCTTC. Amino acids: CASSEDRQGNEQFF.

In its sample, this clonotype was seen a few times. The chain uses TRBV11-3 and TRBJ2-7; D might be TRBD1 (6 bases). Germline-derived CDR1 and CDR2 are SGHNT and YENEEA. The V gene lost 4 bases and the J gene lost 0 bases, with 13 bases spanning the gap. The length of the CDR3 is 15 residues. As DNA, the CDR3 is TGTGCCAGCAGCTACAGGGTTACGGACTCCTACGAGCAGTACTTC. This encodes CASSYRVTDSYEQYF.

J is TRBJ2-5 and V is TRBV5-1; D is tentatively TRBD1 or TRBD2 (5 bases each). CDR1 is SGHRS and CDR2 is YFSETQ in the germline V gene. The CDR3 is 16 amino acids. V was trimmed by 0 bases and J by 6 bases, leaving 18 bases between them. CDR3 region: CASSLGAGVGTKTQYF. DNA for the CDR3: TGCGCCAGCAGCTTGGGGGCCGGGGTGGGGACGAAGACCCAGTACTTC.

This clonotype was observed a few times. The V call is TRBV10-3, the J call TRBJ2-2, with D possibly being TRBD2 (5 bases). The CDR3 covers 12 residues. The germline V gene encodes CDR1 ENHRY and CDR2 SYGVKD. Trimming removed 7 bases at V and 6 bases at J, with 9 bases between. The CDR3 region has the DNA TGTGCCATCATGGCTAGCCCCGGGGAGCTGTTTTTT. It is translated as CAIMASPGELFF.